This TCR beta chain was identified during a study of cytomegalovirus exposure and HLA in healthy donors. The V gene lost 1 base and the J gene lost 0 bases, with 10 bases spanning the gap. CDR1 MGHDK and CDR2 SYGVNS come from the germline V gene. The CDR3 covers 16 residues. Study-level findings and limits: Some V segments could not be told apart, so they were left out, TRBV6-2 and TRBV6-3 among them.

Primers: 60 Vbeta forward and 13 Jbeta reverse. The protocol was immunoSEQ multiplex PCR, while the TCRdb copy is restricted to in-frame clones and leaves out a portion. The sample yields some 65,000 clones, 60% to 80% seen once. A note on this clone: The antigen is undetermined.

Material: PBMCs. The chain joins TRBV25-1 to TRBJ1-3, with D maybe TRBD1 (6 bases). The receptor was derived from a man aged 30 to 45 in good health and CMV-seronegative. Here the CDR3 DNA reads TGTGCCAGCAGTGAATCCGACAGGTACTCTGGAAACACCATATATTTT. This sequence encodes CASSESDRYSGNTIYF.